The TCR beta chain under discussion was sequenced for a study of identical twins. Study conclusions and caveats: Zero-insertion results could be subject to partial confounding by invariant MAIT and iNKT cells. There were fewer insertions in abundant cord blood beta clonotypes, but memory repertoires showed no such pattern.

Notes on this clonotype: The antigen is unknown.

Germline V lookup: CDR1 DFQATT, CDR2 SNEGSKA (reference sequence). The CDR3 runs 15 residues. Trimming took off 1 base at V and 10 bases at J, with 20 bases between the two ends. TCRdb reprocessed the 5' RACE reads via MiXCR and lists one record per CDR3 protein. Counted here are around 670,000 distinct CDR3 sequences, 5.5% to 7.5% occurring once; the ten biggest clones make up 1.5% to 2%. This chain joins TRBV20-1 and TRBJ2-1, with a tentative D call TRBD2 (5 bases). The receptor comes from a man aged 18-30 years in good health. Material: naive T cells sorted from blood. Here the CDR3 reads CSARAQVRGGPEQFF. The DNA of the CDR3 is TGCAGTGCTAGAGCCCAGGTCCGAGGAGGCCCGGAGCAGTTCTTC.